The clone carrying this TCR beta chain was counted at least ten times. Time point in this sample: after trial treatment. Treatment specified: LDRT plus nivolumab, ipilimumab, low-dose cyclophosphamide and aspirin (RACIN trial). With TRAV- and TRBV-specific primers, first-strand cDNA was made, covering the alpha and beta chains. The TCRs were subjected to amplification over approximately 20 PCR cycles employing a constant-region primer in conjunction with a V-primer adapter. In TCRdb, the reads were re-called with MiXCR into one record per CDR3 protein. The sample yields under 75,000 distinct CDR3 sequences, about 25% seen once. The sample originates from a study of low-dose radiotherapy and immunotherapy resistance in tumors. This CDR3 is built from 17 residues. CDR1 and CDR2 from the germline V gene are SGHDN and FVKESK. The junction had 14 bases not matched to a gene; V was cut back by 6 bases and J by 1 base.

This receptor was taken from a male donor with prostate cancer. The chain links TRBV14 to TRBJ2-7, with 8 bases fitting TRBD2. Sequenced material: PBMCs, taken after low-dose radiotherapy plus immunotherapy. CDR3 bases: TGTGCCAGCAGGCCCGGGTCAGGTAGCGGGAATTCCTACGAGCAGTACTTC. Protein product: CASRPGSGSGNSYEQYF.